The TCR beta chain under discussion was sequenced for a study of breast tumors, draining lymph nodes, adjacent tissues. Study observations and caveats: The data were judged consistent with most tumor T cells coming from lymph node and expanding in tumor. Tumor repertoires ranked between lymph nodes and nontumor tissue in diversity, with V and J gene preferences. Tumor T cell lymph node origin was a supported hypothesis, not proven.

The lymph nodes were axillary draining lymph nodes from breast cancer patients. At least ten counts were recorded for this clonotype. Its antigen is not identified. TCRdb reprocessed the multiplex PCR reads via MiXCR and lists one record per CDR3 protein. The data contain approximately 280,000 distinct CDR3 sequences, roughly 30% of them seen just once; the ten biggest clones take up roughly 1.2%. Germline assignment: CDR1 SNHLY and CDR2 FYNNEI. The CDR3 spans 13 residues. V lost 4 bases and J lost 4, with 8 bases in between. Material: axillary lymph node tissue. V is TRBV2 and J is TRBJ1-5; perhaps TRBD1 as D (5 bases). The TCR originated in a female donor with breast cancer. Some clones in this sample may be carry-over from other donors' samples. CDR3 bases: TGTGCCAGCAGTGTTTGGGGGAATCAGCCCCAGCATTTT. As protein: CASSVWGNQPQHF.